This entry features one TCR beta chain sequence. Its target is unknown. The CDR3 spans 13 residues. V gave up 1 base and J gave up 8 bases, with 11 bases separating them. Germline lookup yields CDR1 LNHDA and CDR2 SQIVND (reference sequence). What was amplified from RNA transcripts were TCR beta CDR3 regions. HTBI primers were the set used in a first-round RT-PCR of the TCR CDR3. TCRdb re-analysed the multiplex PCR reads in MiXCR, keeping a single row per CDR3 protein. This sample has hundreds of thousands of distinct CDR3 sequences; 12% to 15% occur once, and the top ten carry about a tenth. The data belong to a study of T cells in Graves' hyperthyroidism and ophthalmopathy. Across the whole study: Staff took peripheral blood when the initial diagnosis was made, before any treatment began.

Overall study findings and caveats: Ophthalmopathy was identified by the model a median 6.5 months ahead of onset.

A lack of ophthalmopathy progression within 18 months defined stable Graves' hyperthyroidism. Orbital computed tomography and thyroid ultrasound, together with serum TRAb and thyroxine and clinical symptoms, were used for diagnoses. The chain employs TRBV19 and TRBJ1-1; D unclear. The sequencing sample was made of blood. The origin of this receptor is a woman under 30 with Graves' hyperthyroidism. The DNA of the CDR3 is TGTGCCAGTAGTATAGTTCCCTCCCGGGAAGCTTTCTTT. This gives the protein CASSIVPSREAFF.